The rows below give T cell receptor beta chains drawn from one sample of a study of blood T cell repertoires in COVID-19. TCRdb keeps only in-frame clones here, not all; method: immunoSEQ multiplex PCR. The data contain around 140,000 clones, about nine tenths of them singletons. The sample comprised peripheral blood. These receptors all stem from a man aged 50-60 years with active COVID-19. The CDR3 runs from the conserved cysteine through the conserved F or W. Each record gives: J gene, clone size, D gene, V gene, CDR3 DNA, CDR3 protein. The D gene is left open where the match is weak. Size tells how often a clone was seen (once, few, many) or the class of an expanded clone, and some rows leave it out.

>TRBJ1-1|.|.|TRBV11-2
TGTGCCAGCAGCTTAGATCCGGGGGGAGTTACTGAAGCTTTCTTT
CASSLDPGGVTEAFF
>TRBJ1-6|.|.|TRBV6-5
TGTGCCAGCAACAGGGTCTTGGATTCACCCCTCCACTTT
CASNRVLDSPLHF
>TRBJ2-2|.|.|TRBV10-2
TGCGCCAGCAAGCGGGACACCAACACCGGGGAGCTGTTTTTT
CASKRDTNTGELFF
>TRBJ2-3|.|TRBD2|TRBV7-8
TGTGCCAGCAGTGGCCGGGGGGGGGCTACAGATACGCAGTATTTT
CASSGRGGATDTQYF
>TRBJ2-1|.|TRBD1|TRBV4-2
TGTGCCAGCAGCCCACAGACAGGGGATTACAATGAGCAGTTCTTC
CASSPQTGDYNEQFF
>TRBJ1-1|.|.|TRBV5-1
TGCGCCAGTCGAGCGGAAATTATGAACACTGAAGCTTTCTTT
CASRAEIMNTEAFF
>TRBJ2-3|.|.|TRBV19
TGTGCCAGTAGTAGCCGGTGGGGCAGCTCAGATACGCAGTATTTT
CASSSRWGSSDTQYF
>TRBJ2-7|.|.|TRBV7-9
TGTGCCAGCAGCTCCGACCCCCCTCGCGGCAGGGGTTTCTCCTACGAGCAGTACTTC
CASSSDPPRGRGFSYEQYF
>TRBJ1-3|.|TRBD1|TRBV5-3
TGTGCCAGAAGCCCGGGCAGGGGGCTTGGAAACACCATATATTTT
CARSPGRGLGNTIYF
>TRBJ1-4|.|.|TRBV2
TGTGCCAGCATTCTCGACTCAACTAATGAAAAACTGTTTTTT
CASILDSTNEKLFF
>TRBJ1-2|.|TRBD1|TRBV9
TGTGCCAGCAGCGTAAACCCGACAGGGTCCCCTAGTTATGGCTACACCTTC
CASSVNPTGSPSYGYTF
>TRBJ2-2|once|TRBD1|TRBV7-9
TGTGCCAGCACCCTAAGGGGGCGGGAGCTGTTTTTT
CASTLRGRELFF
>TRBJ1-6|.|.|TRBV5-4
TGTGCCAGCAGCTTGGCCCCTAAACGGGTCCTCCACTTT
CASSLAPKRVLHF
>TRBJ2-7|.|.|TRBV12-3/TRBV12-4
TGTGCCAGCAGTTTAGCGGGGGGGCCCGAGCAGTACTTC
CASSLAGGPEQYF
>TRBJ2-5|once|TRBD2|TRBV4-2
TGTGCCAGCAGCCAAGGAACGACGGGGGGGCAAGAGACCCAGTACTTC
CASSQGTTGGQETQYF
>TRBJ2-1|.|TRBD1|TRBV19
TGTGCCAGTAGGTCTAACAGGGGGTTTTCCTACAATGAGCAGTTCTTC
CASRSNRGFSYNEQFF
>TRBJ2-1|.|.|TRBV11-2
TGTGCCAGCAGCTTCGGACGGGAGTACAATGAGCAGTTCTTC
CASSFGREYNEQFF
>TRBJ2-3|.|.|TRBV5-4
TGTGCCAGCAGCAAACGGCGGGCGGGGAGCACAGATACGCAGTATTTT
CASSKRRAGSTDTQYF